The clone carrying this T cell receptor (beta chain) was detected many times. This sample is part of a study of human T cells and chemical hapten exposure. TCRdb re-called the RACE reads with MiXCR, one entry per CDR3 protein. The table records roughly 24,000 distinct CDR3 sequences, around 10% of them present only once. Time point denoted: patch test 2, 6 weeks after DPC sensitization. As for treatment: therapeutic diphenylcyclopropenone sensitization with weekly scalp DPC. V lost 4 bases to trimming and J lost 4 bases; unmatched junction nucleotides: 5. The CDR3 runs 15 residues. This chain uses TRBV12-3 or TRBV12-4 with TRBJ2-2, with 8 bases lining up with TRBD2. Sequencing was performed on whole blood, taken in connection with sensitization to the hapten diphenylcyclopropenone (DPC). This receptor was obtained from a man aged 25 to 40 with alopecia areata. Some clones in this sample may be carry-over from other donors' samples. CDR3 in amino acids: CASSSGGRGTGELFF. The CDR3 coding sequence is TGTGCCAGCAGTTCGGGGGGGCGAGGCACCGGGGAGCTGTTTTTT.